These T cell receptor beta chains were read from a single sample in a study of control samples from healthy donors and cancer patients. Using immunoSEQ multiplex PCR, the repertoire was profiled, and TCRdb retains in-frame clones only, with some absent. The table records fewer than 45,000 clones, under 95% of them present only once. The sequenced material came from PBMCs. These receptors were collected from a middle-aged woman with head and neck cancer. Each CDR3 is given with its conserved first and last residue. Each record gives: CDR3 protein, CDR3 DNA, clone size, V gene, D gene, J gene. A D gene is named only where the DNA matches it firmly. Rows may omit the clone size; those that give it use once, few, many or a size class.

CDR3aa: CASSMSGANVLTF
CDR3nt: TGTGCCAGCTCCATGTCTGGGGCCAACGTCCTGACTTTC
abundance: -
v_gene: TRBV27
d_gene: -
j_gene: TRBJ2-6

CDR3aa: CASSPRDRGTHEQYF
CDR3nt: TGTGCCAGCTCACCCAGGGACAGGGGGACCCACGAGCAGTACTTC
abundance: -
v_gene: TRBV18
d_gene: TRBD1
j_gene: TRBJ2-7

CDR3aa: CASSVIARNVVGSQETQYF
CDR3nt: TGTGCCAGCAGCGTGATAGCGAGGAATGTGGTGGGGAGCCAAGAGACCCAGTACTTC
abundance: -
v_gene: TRBV7-9
d_gene: -
j_gene: TRBJ2-5

CDR3aa: CASSQVGTGVYEQYF
CDR3nt: TGCGCCAGCAGCCAAGTGGGGACAGGGGTCTACGAGCAGTACTTC
abundance: -
v_gene: TRBV4-1
d_gene: TRBD1
j_gene: TRBJ2-7

CDR3aa: CASSSAGLSTDTQYF
CDR3nt: TGTGCCAGCAGCTCCGCGGGCCTAAGCACAGATACGCAGTATTTT
abundance: -
v_gene: TRBV5-4
d_gene: -
j_gene: TRBJ2-3

CDR3aa: CASSQGLDSNQPQHF
CDR3nt: TGTGCCAGCAGTCAGGGGTTGGATAGCAATCAGCCCCAGCATTTT
abundance: few
v_gene: TRBV6-5
d_gene: -
j_gene: TRBJ1-5

CDR3aa: CASSTLTGSGGAMERTGNEQFF
CDR3nt: TGTGCCAGTAGTACCCTAACTGGTAGCGGGGGGGCAATGGAGAGAACCGGCAATGAGCAGTTCTTC
abundance: -
v_gene: TRBV19
d_gene: TRBD2
j_gene: TRBJ2-1

CDR3aa: CASSLWELAGGPGEQFF
CDR3nt: TGTGCCAGCAGTTTATGGGAACTAGCGGGAGGGCCAGGTGAGCAGTTCTTC
abundance: once
v_gene: TRBV28
d_gene: TRBD2
j_gene: TRBJ2-1

CDR3aa: CASISGTGETQYF
CDR3nt: TGTGCCAGCATAAGCGGGACGGGGGAGACCCAGTACTTC
abundance: -
v_gene: TRBV12-3/TRBV12-4
d_gene: TRBD2
j_gene: TRBJ2-5

CDR3aa: CASSLLAADEQFF
CDR3nt: TGTGCCAGTAGTTTACTAGCCGCAGATGAGCAGTTCTTC
abundance: -
v_gene: TRBV19
d_gene: -
j_gene: TRBJ2-1

CDR3aa: CASSQDRDRAYEQYF
CDR3nt: TGCGCCAGCAGCCAAGACCGGGACAGGGCCTACGAGCAGTACTTC
abundance: -
v_gene: TRBV4-1
d_gene: TRBD1
j_gene: TRBJ2-7

CDR3aa: CASSWGAGANYGYTF
CDR3nt: TGTGCCAGCAGCTGGGGTGCAGGGGCTAACTATGGCTACACCTTC
abundance: -
v_gene: TRBV5-5
d_gene: -
j_gene: TRBJ1-2

CDR3aa: CASSREGGTNYGYTF
CDR3nt: TGCGCCAGCAGCCGCGAGGGGGGGACTAACTATGGCTACACCTTC
abundance: -
v_gene: TRBV5-1
d_gene: -
j_gene: TRBJ1-2

CDR3aa: CASSSTPRVANTGELFF
CDR3nt: TGTGCCAGCAGCTCCACCCCGCGGGTGGCGAACACCGGGGAGCTGTTTTTT
abundance: -
v_gene: TRBV7-6
d_gene: -
j_gene: TRBJ2-2

CDR3aa: CASSPSRTGGLNTEAFF
CDR3nt: TGTGCCAGCAGTCCATCCAGGACAGGCGGATTAAACACTGAAGCTTTCTTT
abundance: -
v_gene: TRBV27
d_gene: TRBD1
j_gene: TRBJ1-1

CDR3aa: CASSLDDGWALF
CDR3nt: TGTGCCAGCAGCTTAGATGATGGATGGGCGCTCTTT
abundance: -
v_gene: TRBV7-9
d_gene: -
j_gene: TRBJ1-6

CDR3aa: CASSAGLYGYTF
CDR3nt: TGCGCCAGCAGCGCGGGATTATATGGCTACACCTTC
abundance: -
v_gene: TRBV5-1
d_gene: -
j_gene: TRBJ1-2

CDR3aa: CAWSSVGRTEAFF
CDR3nt: TGTGCCTGGAGTTCGGTCGGGAGGACTGAAGCTTTCTTT
abundance: -
v_gene: TRBV30
d_gene: -
j_gene: TRBJ1-1

CDR3aa: CASSQDPSSYEQYF
CDR3nt: TGTGCCAGCAGCCAAGACCCAAGCTCCTACGAGCAGTACTTC
abundance: -
v_gene: TRBV3-1/TRBV3-2
d_gene: -
j_gene: TRBJ2-7

CDR3aa: CASIQRWNQPQHF
CDR3nt: TGTGCCAGCATCCAAAGGTGGAATCAGCCCCAGCATTTT
abundance: -
v_gene: TRBV27
d_gene: -
j_gene: TRBJ1-5

CDR3aa: CASSDNSGANVLTF
CDR3nt: TGTGCCAGCAGTGACAACTCTGGGGCCAACGTCCTGACTTTC
abundance: few
v_gene: TRBV6-4
d_gene: -
j_gene: TRBJ2-6

CDR3aa: CAISSRTPTTEAFF
CDR3nt: TGTGCCATCAGCTCCCGGACGCCGACCACTGAAGCTTTCTTT
abundance: -
v_gene: TRBV10-3
d_gene: -
j_gene: TRBJ1-1

CDR3aa: CASSQELVSFSRAEAFF
CDR3nt: TGTGCCAGCAGCCAAGAATTAGTCTCTTTCAGCCGCGCTGAAGCTTTCTTT
abundance: -
v_gene: TRBV4-2
d_gene: -
j_gene: TRBJ1-1

CDR3aa: CASSQDQAGRGQPQHF
CDR3nt: TGCGCCAGCAGCCAAGATCAGGCAGGGAGAGGACAGCCCCAGCATTTT
abundance: few
v_gene: TRBV4-1
d_gene: -
j_gene: TRBJ1-5

CDR3aa: CASSPAMGETQYF
CDR3nt: TGTGCCAGCAGCCCGGCGATGGGAGAGACCCAGTACTTC
abundance: once
v_gene: TRBV5-6
d_gene: -
j_gene: TRBJ2-5

CDR3aa: CASIPFLRAIAFF
CDR3nt: TGTGCCAGCATCCCGTTTCTAAGGGCGATTGCTTTCTTT
abundance: -
v_gene: TRBV5-8
d_gene: -
j_gene: TRBJ1-1

CDR3aa: CAWSVRGLGWDTQYF
CDR3nt: TGTGCCTGGAGTGTACGAGGGCTGGGTTGGGATACGCAGTATTTT
abundance: -
v_gene: TRBV30
d_gene: -
j_gene: TRBJ2-3

CDR3aa: CASSSDRNSGYTF
CDR3nt: TGTGCCAGCAGCTCCGACAGGAATAGCGGCTACACCTTC
abundance: -
v_gene: TRBV7-9
d_gene: -
j_gene: TRBJ1-2

CDR3aa: CASRDRVGVYEQYF
CDR3nt: TGTGCCAGCAGGGACAGGGTAGGCGTCTACGAGCAGTACTTC
abundance: -
v_gene: TRBV28
d_gene: TRBD1
j_gene: TRBJ2-7

CDR3aa: CASSSRDRGDETQYF
CDR3nt: TGTGCCAGCAGCTCCCGGGACAGGGGGGATGAGACCCAGTACTTC
abundance: -
v_gene: TRBV5-6
d_gene: TRBD1
j_gene: TRBJ2-5

CDR3aa: CASSLGSGDGSYEQYF
CDR3nt: TGCGCCAGCAGCTTGGGATCGGGGGACGGTTCCTACGAGCAGTACTTC
abundance: -
v_gene: TRBV5-1
d_gene: -
j_gene: TRBJ2-7

CDR3aa: CASSLGYNEQFF
CDR3nt: TGTGCCAGCAGCTTAGGGTACAATGAGCAGTTCTTC
abundance: -
v_gene: TRBV7-3
d_gene: -
j_gene: TRBJ2-1

CDR3aa: CASSPFPGGPYEQYF
CDR3nt: TGTGCCAGCTCACCATTCCCGGGGGGGCCCTACGAGCAGTACTTC
abundance: -
v_gene: TRBV18
d_gene: TRBD2
j_gene: TRBJ2-7

CDR3aa: CASSLLGQGGSGYGYTF
CDR3nt: TGTGCCAGCAGCTTGCTGGGACAGGGTGGATCGGGCTATGGCTACACCTTC
abundance: -
v_gene: TRBV5-6
d_gene: TRBD1
j_gene: TRBJ1-2

CDR3aa: CASATMGMNTEAFF
CDR3nt: TGTGCCAGTGCGACGATGGGAATGAACACTGAAGCTTTCTTT
abundance: -
v_gene: TRBV27
d_gene: -
j_gene: TRBJ1-1

CDR3aa: CASSRGRGGSHYGYTF
CDR3nt: TGTGCCAGTAGTAGAGGAAGAGGCGGGAGTCACTATGGCTACACCTTC
abundance: -
v_gene: TRBV19
d_gene: -
j_gene: TRBJ1-2

CDR3aa: CASSLSDRGSEKLFF
CDR3nt: TGTGCCAGCAGTTTATCTGACAGAGGAAGTGAAAAACTGTTTTTT
abundance: -
v_gene: TRBV27
d_gene: -
j_gene: TRBJ1-4

CDR3aa: CASSRGALDQPQHF
CDR3nt: TGTGCCAGCAGCCGGGGGGCACTCGATCAGCCCCAGCATTTT
abundance: -
v_gene: TRBV3-1/TRBV3-2
d_gene: -
j_gene: TRBJ1-5

CDR3aa: CASSPRQLGYYEQYF
CDR3nt: TGTGCCAGCTCACCAAGGCAACTTGGCTACTACGAGCAGTACTTC
abundance: -
v_gene: TRBV18
d_gene: -
j_gene: TRBJ2-7

CDR3aa: CASSWVYEQYF
CDR3nt: TGTGCCAGTTCATGGGTCTACGAGCAGTACTTC
abundance: -
v_gene: TRBV2
d_gene: -
j_gene: TRBJ2-7

CDR3aa: CASKLQGPSGEQFF
CDR3nt: TGTGCCAGCAAGTTACAGGGCCCCTCGGGGGAGCAGTTCTTC
abundance: -
v_gene: TRBV6-5
d_gene: -
j_gene: TRBJ2-1

CDR3aa: CSVEVLSNYGYTF
CDR3nt: TGCAGCGTTGAAGTCCTCAGCAACTATGGCTACACCTTC
abundance: -
v_gene: TRBV29-1
d_gene: -
j_gene: TRBJ1-2

CDR3aa: CASSEGQGSGYGYTF
CDR3nt: TGTGCCAGCAGTGAGGGACAGGGGTCGGGCTATGGCTACACCTTC
abundance: -
v_gene: TRBV2
d_gene: TRBD1
j_gene: TRBJ1-2

CDR3aa: CASGRTRTEAFF
CDR3nt: TGTGCCAGCGGGCGGACCCGCACTGAAGCTTTCTTT
abundance: -
v_gene: TRBV6-5
d_gene: -
j_gene: TRBJ1-1

CDR3aa: CASSLWGIDNYGYTF
CDR3nt: TGTGCCAGCAGCTTGTGGGGTATTGATAACTATGGCTACACCTTC
abundance: once
v_gene: TRBV5-6
d_gene: -
j_gene: TRBJ1-2

CDR3aa: CASSSLGQETQYF
CDR3nt: TGTGCCAGCAGTTCCTTGGGCCAAGAGACCCAGTACTTC
abundance: -
v_gene: TRBV12-3/TRBV12-4
d_gene: -
j_gene: TRBJ2-5

CDR3aa: CASSVDRGTYNEQFF
CDR3nt: TGTGCCAGTAGTGTGGACAGGGGCACCTACAATGAGCAGTTCTTC
abundance: -
v_gene: TRBV19
d_gene: TRBD1
j_gene: TRBJ2-1

CDR3aa: CASSLGQSNEQYF
CDR3nt: TGTGCCAGCAGTTTGGGACAGTCCAACGAGCAGTACTTC
abundance: -
v_gene: TRBV27
d_gene: TRBD1
j_gene: TRBJ2-7

CDR3aa: CASSLERATDTQYF
CDR3nt: TGTGCCAGCTCACTCGAGAGGGCCACAGATACGCAGTATTTT
abundance: -
v_gene: TRBV18
d_gene: -
j_gene: TRBJ2-3

CDR3aa: CASTGSYNSPLHF
CDR3nt: TGTGCCAGTACAGGGTCCTATAATTCACCCCTCCACTTT
abundance: -
v_gene: TRBV19
d_gene: -
j_gene: TRBJ1-6

CDR3aa: CASSDSLAGAQFF
CDR3nt: TGTGCCAGCAGTGACTCACTAGCGGGGGCGCAGTTCTTC
abundance: -
v_gene: TRBV6-4
d_gene: TRBD2
j_gene: TRBJ2-1

CDR3aa: CASSPRTSGSYEQYF
CDR3nt: TGTGCCAGCAGCCCCCGGACTAGCGGGAGCTACGAGCAGTACTTC
abundance: few
v_gene: TRBV4-2
d_gene: TRBD2
j_gene: TRBJ2-7

CDR3aa: CATSRDPPTGGFSYEQYF
CDR3nt: TGTGCCACCAGCAGAGATCCTCCGACAGGGGGGTTCTCCTACGAGCAGTACTTC
abundance: -
v_gene: TRBV15
d_gene: TRBD1
j_gene: TRBJ2-7

CDR3aa: CAAKGTGAYEQYF
CDR3nt: TGTGCCGCAAAGGGGACAGGGGCCTACGAGCAGTACTTC
abundance: -
v_gene: TRBV19
d_gene: TRBD1
j_gene: TRBJ2-7